One and the same sample provided the 9 T cell receptor beta chains below, sequenced in a study of T-cell memory formation after mild COVID-19. MiXCR, run by TCRdb on the 5' RACE reads, gives a single entry per CDR3 protein. This table holds 110,000 to 150,000 distinct CDR3 sequences, approximately 25% found once. The sample consisted of PBMCs or a T cell subset sorted from them (not recorded which). The receptors come from an adult woman who had mild COVID-19 (a few samples of this study predate the infection). Cell type and time point are not known.

CDR3 loop: CASSSPSGGRNEQFF. CDR3 nucleotide sequence: TGTGCCAGCAGCTCCCCAAGCGGGGGGAGGAATGAGCAGTTCTTC. This rearrangement joins TRBV5-4 to TRBJ2-1, with 9 bases identical to TRBD2. Germline trimming cut 3 bases from V and 7 bases from J; bases unmatched to any gene: 8. Germline V gene sequence: CDR1 SGHNT, CDR2 YYREEE (reference sequence). This CDR3 has 15 amino acids.

This clonotype was seen a handful of times. The chain carries TRBV6-6 and TRBJ2-3, with a tentative D call TRBD1 (6 bases). The CDR3 has 17 residues. CDR1 and CDR2 (germline): MNHNY, SVGAGI (reference sequence). Trimming took 2 bases from V and 4 from J, leaving 19 bases between them. The CDR3 bases are TGTGCCAGCAGTTACGAAGACCCGACAGGAAATGCAGATACGCAGTATTTT. Its protein product is CASSYEDPTGNADTQYF.

This clonotype was detected ten times or more. The DNA for the CDR3 is TGTGCCAGCAGTTTCCCAACCGGCGGGGAGCTGTTTTTT. Translated: CASSFPTGGELFF. The chain combines TRBV27 with TRBJ2-2; unclear D gene. The length of the CDR3 is 13 residues. V lost 3 bases and J lost 7, with 9 bases in between. Per germline, CDR1 MNHEY and CDR2 SMNVEV (reference sequence).

The rearrangement uses TRBV7-9 and TRBJ2-7; D is possibly TRBD2 (5 bases). Trimming pared 1 base from V and 4 bases from J, leaving 11 bases between. CDR3 length: 14 residues. Germline CDR1 and CDR2: SEHNR and FQNEAQ (reference sequence). The CDR3 spells CASSLGERAYEQYF. For the CDR3, the DNA is TGTGCCAGCAGCTTAGGGGAGAGGGCGTACGAGCAGTACTTC.

This clonotype was seen more than once but under ten times. The chain carries TRBV6-1 and TRBJ1-2; 10 nucleotides line up with TRBD1. The CDR3 is made up of 14 amino acids. The germline CDR1 and CDR2 sequences are MNHNS and SASEGT. Unmatched junction bases numbered 3, after V lost 1 base and J lost 7 bases. For the CDR3, the DNA is TGTGCCAGCAGTGAAGGACAGGGGGCGTTTGGCTACACCTTC. Translated: CASSEGQGAFGYTF.

As for this clonotype: Since the CDR3 does not end with the conserved phenylalanine or tryptophan, this likely comes from a read error. The V gene is TRBV6-5, the J gene TRBJ1-5; no definite D call. Deletions cut 2 bases from V and 6 bases from J, with 11 bases between. The germline gives CDR1 MNHEY, CDR2 SVGAGI. The CDR3 totals 14 residues. The CDR3 sequence is CASSYKGGSQPQHI. The CDR3 region has the DNA TGTGCCAGCAGTTACAAAGGAGGGAGTCAGCCCCAGCATATT.

The J gene is TRBJ2-1, the V gene TRBV5-1; TRBD1 aligns across 11 bases. CDR3 size: 18 residues. Trimming at V came to 6 bases and at J to 5 bases, leaving 16 bases not matched to a gene. Germline CDR1 and CDR2: SGHRS and YFSETQ. CDR3 bases: TGCGCCAGCACTCACGGGACAGGGGGGACCTGGGAGGACAATGAGCAGTTCTTC. This sequence encodes CASTHGTGGTWEDNEQFF. Drawing the rest from reference TRBV5-1 and TRBJ2-1, the complete variable domain is KAGVTQTPRYLIKTRGQQVTLSCSPISGHRSVSWYQQTPGQGLQFLFEYFSETQRNKGNFPGRFSGRQFSNSRSEMNVSTLELGDSALYLCASTHGTGGTWEDNEQFFGPGTRLTVL.

The genes are TRBV20-1 and TRBJ2-7; TRBD1 aligns across 10 bases. The germline CDR1 and CDR2 sequences are DFQATT and SNEGSKA (reference sequence). CDR3 length: 13 amino acids. V lost 4 bases and J lost 5; bases outside the gene matches: 5. The DNA for the CDR3 is TGCAGTGCTAATGACAGGGGGCGCCACGAGCAGTACTTC. Translation: CSANDRGRHEQYF.

The V call is TRBV2, the J call TRBJ1-1, with D maybe TRBD1 (5 bases). The V gene's germline CDR1 is SNHLY and CDR2 FYNNEI. The CDR3 length is 14 residues. V was pared by 7 bases and J by 4 bases, with 16 bases between. CDR3 in amino acids: CASTPGGGGTEAFF. The CDR3 DNA reads TGTGCCAGCACACCGGGGGGGGGAGGCACTGAAGCTTTCTTT.